The clone carrying this T cell receptor (beta chain) was counted a few times. Its antigen is not identified. This specimen comes from a study of blood T cells in healthy people across ages. General study findings and limits: PBMC samples, being unsorted, prevented any conclusive comparison of naive and antigen-experienced cells. Naive CD4+ cell counts and diversity both ran higher in long-lived than in aged donors. The study regarded diversity estimates from one million T cells as underestimates.

PCR was performed a second time for roughly 7 to 11 cycles using a sample-barcoded 5' primer and a J-beta primer mix. TCRdb itself ran the 5' RACE reads through MiXCR, one entry per CDR3 protein. This table holds under 2 million distinct CDR3 sequences, roughly 32% found once. Isolation of PBMCs gave at least 7 million cells per sample. Germline V gene lookup returns CDR1 SEHNR and CDR2 FQNEAQ (reference sequence). V trimming: 3 bases; J trimming: 5 bases; junction bases outside the gene matches: 6. The CDR3 is 15 amino acids. The chain employs TRBV7-9 and TRBJ2-1; 8 nucleotides line up with TRBD2. The source is a woman aged 25 to 45 in good health. The sequencing sample was made of blood. The CDR3 bases are TGTGCCAGCAGCTTGGGACTAGACAGTAACAATGAGCAGTTCTTC. Protein product: CASSLGLDSNNEQFF. The whole variable domain, filled in from reference TRBV7-9 and TRBJ2-1, reads DTGVSQNPRHKITKRGQNVTFRCDPISEHNRLYWYRQTLGQGPEFLTYFQNEAQLEKSRLLSDRFSAERPKGSFSTLEIQRTEQGDSAMYLCASSLGLDSNNEQFFGPGTRLTVL.